This T cell receptor beta chain was sequenced during a study of T-cell reconstitution after alpha-beta-depleted transplantation in children. General study findings and limits: Approximately two months post-transplant, alpha-beta T cells reportedly originated from several hundred expanded graft clones. Newly made T cells mostly supplied T-cell counts and diversity one year after transplant.

Looked up from germline, CDR1 is SGHRS and CDR2 is YFSETQ. This CDR3 spans 14 amino acids. The junction had 5 bases not matched to a gene; V was cut back by 4 bases and J by 5 bases. This clonotype was observed at least ten times. Its antigen is as yet unknown. Unique molecular identifiers were used in preparing the TCRbeta library. TCRdb re-called the PCR reads with MiXCR, one entry per CDR3 protein. The table records about 590,000 distinct CDR3 sequences, 10% to 15% of them present only once. The chain has TRBV5-1 and TRBJ2-1; 8 nucleotides agree with TRBD2. The sequencing used PBMCs, mostly from graft donor cells, collected 360 days after TCRalphabeta/CD19-depleted stem cell transplant. The source of this sequence is a male patient younger than 18 who had a stem cell transplant for acute myeloid leukemia, so the T cells may come from the graft donor. CDR3 DNA: TGCGCCAGCAGCAGGACTAGCTGGAACAATGAGCAGTTCTTC. It specifies CASSRTSWNNEQFF.